This entry describes one TCR beta chain. Its specificity is not known. The sample is drawn from a study of cytomegalovirus exposure and HLA in healthy donors. Study conclusions and caveats: Later findings reportedly placed an Asian-associated ancestry cluster below the approximately 670-donor mean for N-insertions. The authors listed approximately 150 TCR beta chains as cytomegalovirus-associated.

PCR primers comprised 60 Vbeta and 13 Jbeta primers. Libraries were prepared by immunoSEQ multiplex PCR; TCRdb keeps only in-frame clonotypes and omits some of them. This sample has 130,000 to 150,000 clones; over 60% occur once, and the top ten carry around 2.9%. Germline V CDR1 and CDR2: SGHTA, FQGTGA. V lost 5 bases and J lost 6, with 17 bases in between. The CDR3 consists of 14 residues. This receptor was obtained from a man aged 40-49 years in good health and CMV-seropositive. Sequencing used PBMCs. The chain combines TRBV7-3 with TRBJ2-7; D unresolved. The CDR3 spells CASSAGGSGAEQYF. Here the CDR3 DNA reads TGTGCCAGCAGCGCCGGCGGTTCTGGTGCCGAGCAGTACTTC.